The rows below give T cell receptor beta chains drawn from one sample of a study of multiple sclerosis patients with progressive multifocal leukoencephalopathy. The method was immunoSEQ multiplex PCR; TCRdb's version includes in-frame clones alone and lacks a portion of them. The table lists some 31,000 clones, 70% to 90% of them singletons, with about 1.5% in the top ten. Sequencing was done on a sample of PBMCs. These TCRs come from a human donor with multiple sclerosis. Both conserved end residues are part of each CDR3. A D gene is named only where the DNA matches it firmly. Part of the rows lack a size; the others show once, few, many or a class for expanded clones.

v_call	clone_size	d_call	j_call	cdr3_aa	cdr3_nt
TRBV4-2	-	TRBD2	TRBJ2-1	CASSQERTSSYNEQFF	TGTGCCAGCAGCCAAGAGCGGACTAGCTCCTACAATGAGCAGTTCTTC
TRBV19	-	-	TRBJ2-7	CASSYSGGWAAYEQYF	TGTGCCAGTAGTTATTCGGGCGGATGGGCAGCTTACGAGCAGTACTTC
TRBV12-2	-	-	TRBJ1-5	CASRSWLGQGGLRPQHF	TGTGCAAGTCGCTCTTGGCTGGGACAGGGGGGCCTTAGGCCCCAGCATTTT
TRBV4-3	-	-	TRBJ1-1	CASSQDQGDTEAFF	TGCGCCAGCAGCCAAGATCAAGGGGACACTGAAGCTTTCTTT
TRBV6-5	few	TRBD2	TRBJ2-3	CASSYWREGVDTQYF	TGTGCCAGCAGTTACTGGCGGGAGGGCGTAGATACGCAGTATTTT
TRBV6-6	-	-	TRBJ1-5	CASSSKSGLLNQPQHF	TGTGCCAGCAGTTCGAAATCTGGGCTGCTTAATCAGCCCCAGCATTTT
TRBV29-1	-	-	TRBJ2-3	CSGSGVLLTDTQYF	TGCAGCGGATCAGGGGTCCTTCTCACAGATACGCAGTATTTT
TRBV7-9	-	TRBD2	TRBJ2-3	CASSLESSGATDTQYF	TGTGCCAGCAGCTTGGAATCTAGCGGAGCGACAGATACGCAGTATTTT
TRBV6-5	once	TRBD1	TRBJ1-2	CASSPRTGYYGYTF	TGTGCCAGCAGTCCAAGGACAGGGTACTATGGCTACACCTTC
TRBV28	-	TRBD1	TRBJ1-2	CASSLTPTGTANYGYTF	TGTGCCAGCAGCCTAACCCCAACCGGGACAGCTAACTATGGCTACACCTTC
TRBV7-2	-	-	TRBJ1-2	CASSRRTDTTRNYGYTF	TGTGCCAGCAGCCGTAGGACAGACACAACCCGCAACTATGGCTACACCTTC
TRBV7-9	-	-	TRBJ2-7	CASSLIAPPGVTDEQYF	TGTGCCAGCAGCTTAATCGCCCCCCCGGGGGTAACGGACGAGCAGTACTTC
TRBV12-5	-	TRBD2	TRBJ2-1	CASGLGTGTSGRALVYEQFF	TGTGCTAGTGGTTTGGGGACCGGGACTAGCGGGAGGGCCTTAGTTTATGAGCAGTTCTTC
TRBV19	-	-	TRBJ1-5	CASRNQPQHF	TGTGCCAGTAGGAATCAGCCCCAGCATTTT
TRBV5-4	-	-	TRBJ2-3	CASSRWGDTQYF	TGTGCCAGCAGCCGTTGGGGAGATACGCAGTATTTT
TRBV9	-	TRBD1	TRBJ1-2	CASSLRDSRYGYTF	TGTGCCAGCAGCTTACGGGACAGCCGCTATGGCTACACCTTC
TRBV6-5	-	-	TRBJ2-2	CASRRDRTGELFF	TGTGCCAGCAGACGGGACCGTACCGGGGAGCTGTTTTTT
TRBV29-1	-	TRBD1	TRBJ1-2	CSVGEGAEYGYTF	TGCAGCGTTGGGGAGGGGGCAGAGTATGGCTACACCTTC
TRBV14	-	-	TRBJ2-7	CASSQDWLYEQYF	TGTGCCAGCAGCCAAGATTGGCTCTACGAGCAGTACTTC
TRBV7-2	-	-	TRBJ2-3	CASSPRGGTQYF	TGTGCCAGCAGCCCGCGGGGAGGTACGCAGTATTTT
TRBV5-4	-	TRBD2	TRBJ2-5	CASSIGTSGRETQYF	TGTGCCAGCAGCATAGGGACTAGCGGGAGGGAGACCCAGTACTTC
TRBV5-4	-	TRBD2	TRBJ2-1	CASSLFGTSSHNEQFF	TGTGCCAGCAGCTTGTTTGGGACTAGCAGCCACAATGAGCAGTTCTTC
TRBV12-5	once	TRBD1	TRBJ1-5	CASGLAGDRGRGQPQHF	TGTGCTAGTGGTTTGGCGGGGGACAGGGGGCGCGGGCAGCCCCAGCATTTT
TRBV27	-	-	TRBJ2-7	CASSLSRNTREQYF	TGTGCCAGCAGTTTGTCTAGAAATACTCGCGAGCAGTACTTC
TRBV6-5	-	TRBD1	TRBJ1-4	CASSYSGTGEKLFF	TGTGCCAGCAGTTACTCCGGGACAGGGGAAAAACTGTTTTTT
TRBV10-3	once	-	TRBJ2-7	CAISESGKDEQYF	TGTGCCATCAGTGAGTCCGGAAAGGACGAGCAGTACTTC
TRBV30	-	TRBD2	TRBJ2-1	CAWSVRREAEQFF	TGTGCCTGGAGTGTCAGGCGGGAGGCCGAGCAGTTCTTC
TRBV29-1	-	-	TRBJ2-1	CSHRGRLSSYNEQFF	TGCAGCCACCGGGGGCGACTGAGCTCCTACAATGAGCAGTTCTTC
TRBV15	-	TRBD2	TRBJ2-5	CATSRDILAGVRETQYF	TGTGCCACCAGCAGAGATATATTAGCGGGAGTCCGGGAGACCCAGTACTTC
TRBV6-5	once	TRBD1	TRBJ2-7	CASSKNPGQHYEQYF	TGTGCCAGCAGTAAGAATCCGGGACAGCATTACGAGCAGTACTTC
TRBV19	-	TRBD1	TRBJ1-2	CASGTGLSGYTF	TGTGCCAGTGGGACAGGTCTGTCTGGCTACACCTTC
TRBV5-1	-	-	TRBJ1-6	CASSLDRNSPLHF	TGCGCCAGCAGCTTGGATAGGAATTCACCCCTCCACTTT
TRBV29-1	-	-	TRBJ2-7	CSAGRDRMDEQYF	TGCAGCGCAGGGAGGGACAGGATGGACGAGCAGTACTTC
TRBV11-2	once	-	TRBJ2-7	CASSLGGGYEQYF	TGTGCCAGCAGCTTGGGGGGTGGCTACGAGCAGTACTTC
TRBV5-6	-	-	TRBJ1-2	CASSLGARLANYGYTF	TGTGCCAGCAGCTTGGGGGCCCGGTTAGCTAACTATGGCTACACCTTC
TRBV29-1	-	-	TRBJ1-3	CSVEAGTGARNTIYF	TGCAGCGTTGAAGCCGGGACCGGGGCGCGAAACACCATATATTTT